The clone carrying this T cell receptor beta chain showed up many times. Its antigen is undetermined. The CDR3 length is 17 residues. Germline lookup yields CDR1 SGHTA and CDR2 FQGTGA. The trim removed 5 bases at V and 5 bases at J, leaving 17 bases unmatched. The sample originates from a study of T cells after yellow fever vaccination. It was through 5'RACE template switching that TCR cDNA was made, with a universal primer site and UMIs added. TCRdb processed the 5' RACE reads anew with MiXCR; each CDR3 protein has one entry. This table holds more than 95,000 distinct CDR3 sequences, 7.4% found once. Overall study results and limits: Though weaker, the secondary response peaked faster, on day 5 versus 15. One caveat is that FACS-sorted repertoires could contain abundant clonotypes contaminating from the bulk population. Few clonotypes appeared in both CD4 and CD8 compartments.

This receptor was obtained from a man between 18 and 35 years old who received the YFV17D yellow fever vaccine. The chain is built from TRBV7-3 and TRBJ1-2; 7 bases fit TRBD1. The source was CD4+ T cells sorted from PBMCs, collected around 10 days after the first yellow fever vaccination. CDR3 amino acids: CASSHVTVSQGMYGYTF. DNA for the CDR3: TGTGCCAGCAGCCACGTGACCGTATCACAGGGGATGTATGGCTACACCTTC.